This T cell receptor (beta chain) was identified during a study of T cell repertoires in cytomegalovirus infection. This clonotype was counted ten times or more. J lost 5 bases, V lost 5 bases, and 6 bases had no gene match. Germline assignment: CDR1 SGHTA and CDR2 FQGNSA. The CDR3 length is 15 residues. TCRdb fed the reads into MiXCR, producing one record per CDR3 protein. The repertoire consists of approximately 550,000 distinct CDR3 sequences, with about 17% occurring once and the leading ten covering roughly a quarter. The chain employs TRBV7-2 and TRBJ2-5; 12 positions agree with TRBD1. The sequenced sample consisted of CD8+ T cells from PBMCs. The TCR was taken from a human donor in good health (CMV status not recorded). Some clones in this sample may be carry-over from other donors' samples. Written as DNA, the CDR3 is TGTGCCAGCAGCCCCGGGACAGGGGGCCCGGAGACCCAGTACTTC. Encoded protein: CASSPGTGGPETQYF. Looking up the rest from reference TRBV7-2 and TRBJ2-5 gives the full variable domain: GAGVSQSPSNKVTEKGKDVELRCDPISGHTALYWYRQSLGQGLEFLIYFQGNSAPDKSGLPSDRFSAERTGGSVSTLTIQRTQQEDSAVYLCASSPGTGGPETQYFGPGTRLLVL.